Following are 32 T cell receptor beta chains from one sample sequenced in a study of T cell changes during pregnancy in multiple sclerosis. Clones were sequenced by immunoSEQ multiplex PCR, and TCRdb holds only the in-frame ones, with some missing. The repertoire holds 40,000 to 55,000 clones, with almost 95% as singletons. Sequenced: peripheral blood. These receptors were taken from a female donor with multiple sclerosis, enrolled in a pregnancy study.

The chain couples TRBV10-3 to TRBJ2-7; 9 bases fit TRBD2. Germline-derived CDR1 and CDR2 are ENHRY and SYGVKD. V lost 6 bases, J lost 0 bases, and 9 bases stayed unmatched. The CDR3 contains 16 residues. CDR3 sequence: CAIRGGSGRPSYEQYF. In DNA, the CDR3 is TGTGCCATCAGGGGAGGTAGCGGGAGACCCTCCTACGAGCAGTACTTC.

J is TRBJ2-7 and V is TRBV21-1; the table's TRBD2 call for D was not verified on the DNA. TRBV21-1 is given as a pseudogene. The CDR3 runs 14 residues. CDR3 in DNA: TGTGCCACCCAAGCAACCGGGGAGTACTACGAGCAGTACTTC. Its protein product is CATQATGEYYEQYF.

V is TRBV6-5 and J is TRBJ1-5, with D unclear. Germline assignment: CDR1 MNHEY and CDR2 SVGAGI. V was shortened by 4 bases and J by 0 bases, with 4 bases between the two germline ends. The CDR3 consists of 13 residues. In DNA, the CDR3 is TGTGCCAGCAGTTGGGATAGCAATCAGCCCCAGCATTTT. This translates into CASSWDSNQPQHF.

This chain joins TRBV14 and TRBJ2-7; D is unresolved. The CDR3 sequence is 9 residues long. In germline, CDR1 is SGHDN, CDR2 FVKESK. Trimming took off 6 bases at V and 10 bases at J, with 7 bases between the two ends. CDR3 sequence: CASRAEQYF. The CDR3 DNA reads as TGTGCCAGCAGGGCTGAACAGTACTTC.

The rearrangement links TRBV4-1 to TRBJ2-6; D remains unclear. The V gene lost 4 bases and the J gene lost 5 bases, with 21 bases spanning the gap. Germline lookup yields CDR1 MGHRA and CDR2 YSYEKL. This CDR3 is 18 amino acids long. The CDR3 DNA sequence: TGCGCCAGCAGCCCTCGGGCTCAACTCCAGGCCCGGGCCAACGTCCTGACTTTC. Encoded protein: CASSPRAQLQARANVLTF.

The chain links TRBV5-4 to TRBJ2-5; the D is unclear. V shed 2 bases and J shed 5 bases, with 10 bases lying between them. Germline values: CDR1 SGHNT, CDR2 YYREEE (reference sequence). The CDR3 has 13 residues. The CDR3 protein is CASSFPFGETQYF. DNA for the CDR3: TGTGCCAGCAGCTTCCCCTTTGGTGAGACCCAGTACTTC.

The CDR3 DNA sequence: TGTGCCAGCAGTTACTCCGGGACTAGCGCGGATGAGCAGTTCTTC. This encodes CASSYSGTSADEQFF. The chain recombines TRBV6-5 with TRBJ2-1, with 10 bases that match TRBD2. The trim removed 0 bases at V and 8 bases at J, leaving 4 bases unmatched. The CDR3 contains 15 residues. Germline CDR1 MNHEY, CDR2 SVGAGI.

CDR3 region: CASSVIGTRGKGELFF. In nucleotides, the CDR3 is TGTGCCAGCAGCGTGATCGGGACTAGGGGGAAGGGGGAGCTGTTTTTT. The V and J genes are TRBV9 and TRBJ2-2, with 8 nucleotides matching TRBD2. Germline CDR1 reads SGDLS; CDR2 reads YYNGEE. The CDR3 totals 16 residues. With 2 bases clipped from V and 8 bases from J, the junction kept 11 bases outside the gene matches.

The J gene is TRBJ2-1, the V gene TRBV28, with D possibly matching TRBD2 (6 bases). CDR3 length equals 12 residues. The V gene lost 5 bases and the J gene lost 7 bases, with 9 bases spanning the gap. Germline CDR1 reads MDHEN; CDR2 reads SYDVKM. CDR3 sequence reads: CASSGEVNEQFF. CDR3 nucleotides: TGTGCCAGCAGTGGGGAGGTAAATGAGCAGTTCTTC. The full variable domain, its missing parts supplied by reference TRBV28 and TRBJ2-1, is DVKVTQSSRYLVKRTGEKVFLECVQDMDHENMFWYRQDPGLGLRLIYFSYDVKMKEKGDIPEGYSVSREKKERFSLILESASTNQTSMYLCASSGEVNEQFFGPGTRLTVL.

The chain carries TRBV28 and TRBJ2-2; 7 nucleotides align to TRBD2. CDR3 length equals 14 residues. The germline CDR1 and CDR2 sequences are MDHEN and SYDVKM. The trim removed 7 bases at V and 7 bases at J, leaving 9 bases unmatched. The CDR3 DNA reads as TGTGCCAGCACCTTAACTAGCGCTAGCGGGGAGCTGTTTTTT. This codes for CASTLTSASGELFF.

The chain couples TRBV5-1 to TRBJ1-1, with a possible D match to TRBD1 (5 bases). The V gene lost 0 bases and the J gene lost 4 bases, with 13 bases spanning the gap. The germline gives CDR1 SGHRS, CDR2 YFSETQ. This CDR3 is 15 amino acids long. The CDR3: CASSLEGMGGTEAFF. The CDR3, as DNA: TGCGCCAGCAGCTTGGAGGGTATGGGGGGCACTGAAGCTTTCTTT.

The J gene is TRBJ2-5, the V gene TRBV4-1; tentative D call: TRBD1 (7 bases). V shed 1 base and J shed 5 bases, with 14 bases lying between them. The V gene's germline CDR1 is MGHRA and CDR2 YSYEKL. The CDR3 consists of 15 residues. CDR3: CASSQARGDWETQYF. The DNA for the CDR3 is TGCGCCAGCAGCCAAGCCAGGGGGGATTGGGAGACCCAGTACTTC.

The V and J genes are TRBV6-5 and TRBJ1-1; TRBD1 is a possible D gene (6 bases). This CDR3 spans 13 amino acids. Germline loops: CDR1 MNHEY, CDR2 SVGAGI. Trimming took 2 bases from V and 5 from J, leaving 9 bases between them. CDR3 sequence reads: CASSYAGQTEAFF. CDR3 nucleotides: TGTGCCAGCAGTTACGCCGGACAGACTGAAGCTTTCTTT.

This chain uses TRBV5-1 with TRBJ1-2; D is unclear. Germline CDR1 is SGHRS and CDR2 is YFSETQ. CDR3 length: 14 amino acids. With 1 base removed from V and 4 bases from J, the gap between germline ends came to 11 bases. The CDR3 DNA sequence: TGCGCCAGCAGCTTGTCCGGACTTACCTATGGCTACACCTTC. Encoded protein: CASSLSGLTYGYTF.

J is TRBJ2-3 and V is TRBV5-4; D is unclear. V lost 4 bases to trimming and J lost 3 bases, with 12 bases between them. The CDR3 sequence is 14 residues long. Germline CDR1 reads SGHNT; CDR2 reads YYREEE (reference sequence). The CDR3 sequence: CASSPTLQTDTQYF. CDR3 nucleotides: TGTGCCAGCAGCCCGACCCTCCAGACAGATACGCAGTATTTT.

The V and J genes are TRBV18 and TRBJ2-7, with a tentative D call TRBD1 (6 bases). Trimming took off 6 bases at V and 6 bases at J, with 12 bases between the two ends. This CDR3 is built from 12 residues. Germline assignment: CDR1 KGHSH and CDR2 LQKENI. CDR3 sequence (DNA): TGTGCCAGCTCGGAGAGGGGGAGCGAGCAGTACTTC. This encodes CASSERGSEQYF.

The CDR3 DNA reads as TGCGCCAGCAGCACGAGTAGGGGGGAAACTAATGAAAAACTGTTTTTT. This gives the protein CASSTSRGETNEKLFF. This chain connects TRBV10-2 to TRBJ1-4; D perhaps matches TRBD1 (6 bases). The CDR3 is made up of 16 amino acids. V gave up 6 bases and J gave up 1 base, with 15 bases separating them. The germline CDR1 and CDR2 sequences are WSHSY and SAAADI.

The table lists this clone with a few counts. The genes are TRBV5-1 and TRBJ2-7; no reliable D call. The CDR3 spans 11 residues. V was pared by 0 bases and J by 3 bases, with 1 base between. In germline, CDR1 is SGHRS, CDR2 YFSETQ. In DNA form, the CDR3 reads TGCGCCAGCAGCTTGGACTACGAGCAGTACTTC. Translated: CASSLDYEQYF.

The V and J genes are TRBV6-6 and TRBJ1-5; 9 bases agree with TRBD1. The V gene end was trimmed by 6 bases and the J gene end by 5 bases; junction bases not matched to a gene: 11. CDR1 and CDR2 (germline): MNHNY, SVGAGI (reference sequence). This CDR3 region has 16 residues. Here the CDR3 reads CASSPPGQGGDQPQHF. The DNA of the CDR3 is TGTGCCAGCAGCCCTCCGGGACAGGGTGGGGATCAGCCCCAGCATTTT.

The chain uses TRBV6-6 and TRBJ2-2; D remains unclear. Trimming removed 6 bases from V and 2 bases from J, with 1 base in between. The CDR3 is made up of 11 amino acids. The V gene's germline CDR1 is MNHNY and CDR2 SVGAGI (reference sequence). The DNA of the CDR3 is TGTGCCAGCAGAAACACCGGGGAGCTGTTTTTT. Residues: CASRNTGELFF.

The chain links TRBV4-1 to TRBJ2-1, with D possibly TRBD2 on 6 matching bases. The germline V and J ends were trimmed by 4 bases and 6 bases, with 25 bases remaining between them. Germline V gives CDR1 MGHRA, CDR2 YSYEKL. The CDR3 runs 18 residues. In DNA, the CDR3 is TGCGCCAGCAGCCCCCGACGTAGGGACTCCATACAATTCAATGAGCAGTTCTTC. This sequence encodes CASSPRRRDSIQFNEQFF.

The chain joins TRBV5-5 to TRBJ1-1; D unclear. Trimming shortened V by 3 bases and J by 5 bases, and 11 bases separated the two germline ends. The CDR3 is 13 amino acids. Germline V gene data show CDR1 as SGHKS and CDR2 as YYEKEE (reference sequence). The CDR3 region is CASSSQPMTEAFF. CDR3 nucleotide sequence: TGTGCCAGCAGCTCCCAGCCTATGACTGAAGCTTTCTTT.

This chain joins TRBV12-5 and TRBJ1-4; 7 bases map to TRBD1. Germline V CDR1 and CDR2: LGHNT, FRNRAP. The CDR3 totals 17 residues. V gave up 4 bases and J gave up 4 bases; unmatched junction bases: 12. CDR3 sequence: CASGWDRAKGYNEKLFF. DNA for the CDR3: TGTGCTAGTGGTTGGGACAGAGCCAAGGGGTATAATGAAAAACTGTTTTTT.

This rearrangement joins TRBV4-1 to TRBJ1-1, with TRBD1 identical over 7 bases. This CDR3 is 13 amino acids long. V trimming: 3 bases; J trimming: 5 bases; junction bases outside the gene matches: 3. Germline V lookup: CDR1 MGHRA, CDR2 YSYEKL. In DNA form, the CDR3 reads TGCGCCAGCAGCCAGTCAGGGGGGACTGAAGCTTTCTTT. It is translated as CASSQSGGTEAFF.

This clone appeared a single time. The chain recombines TRBV28 with TRBJ2-1; TRBD2 might be the D (5 bases). The V gene lost 8 bases and the J gene lost 4 bases, with 18 bases spanning the gap. The CDR3 runs to 15 residues. Germline CDR1 MDHEN, CDR2 SYDVKM. CDR3 in amino acids: CASHTTGSPYNEQFF. The CDR3 nucleotides read TGTGCCAGCCACACCACGGGGTCCCCTTACAATGAGCAGTTCTTC.

This clone was seen more than once but under ten times. This sequence joins TRBV27 and TRBJ2-7, with D possibly TRBD2 on 6 matching bases. The CDR3 spans 14 residues. Germline V lookup: CDR1 MNHEY, CDR2 SMNVEV (reference sequence). V was pared by 4 bases and J by 1 base, with 11 bases between. The CDR3 nucleotides are TGTGCCAGCAGTTCGGGCGGGATGTCCTACGAGCAGTACTTC. Translated, it gives CASSSGGMSYEQYF.

This chain uses TRBV5-4 with TRBJ2-5; 7 bases map to TRBD2. J was trimmed by 2 bases and V by 2 bases; bases with no gene match: 0. The CDR3 contains 13 residues. CDR1 is SGHNT and CDR2 is YYREEE in the germline V gene (reference sequence). CDR3 coding DNA: TGTGCCAGCAGCTTTAGCGGGCAAGAGACCCAGTACTTC. This sequence encodes CASSFSGQETQYF.

This clone was seen only a few times. V gene TRBV5-1 combines with J gene TRBJ2-1, with a weak D call TRBD1 (6 bases). CDR1 is SGHRS and CDR2 is YFSETQ in the germline V gene. The CDR3 consists of 15 residues. Trimming shortened V by 5 bases and J by 0 bases, and 12 bases separated the two germline ends. The CDR3 loop reads CASRGMGASYNEQFF. As DNA, the CDR3 is TGCGCCAGCAGGGGGATGGGGGCCTCCTACAATGAGCAGTTCTTC.

This clone occurred a few times. This chain uses TRBV6-6 with TRBJ2-7; D is perhaps TRBD1 (6 bases). The V gene's germline CDR1 is MNHNY and CDR2 SVGAGI (reference sequence). The CDR3 is made up of 11 amino acids. The V and J ends lost 8 bases and 3 bases respectively, with 8 bases between them. In DNA form, the CDR3 reads TGTGCCAGCGGCAGGGGCTACGAGCAGTACTTC. It encodes CASGRGYEQYF.

CDR3 amino acids: CASSYRATARAENIQYF. Here the CDR3 DNA reads TGTGCCAGCAGCTACAGGGCCACGGCGAGGGCGGAAAACATTCAGTACTTC. V is TRBV5-6 and J is TRBJ2-4; D might be TRBD1 (6 bases). V shed 3 bases and J shed 5 bases, with 21 bases lying between them. The V gene's germline CDR1 is SGHDT and CDR2 YYEEEE. CDR3 size: 17 residues.

CDR3 in amino acids: CASSLRVGGLGAYNEQFF. CDR3 in DNA: TGTGCCAGCAGCTTAAGGGTCGGGGGTCTAGGTGCCTACAATGAGCAGTTCTTC. The rearrangement uses TRBV11-2 and TRBJ2-1, with D perhaps TRBD2 (6 bases). There are 18 residues in the CDR3. The V gene's germline CDR1 is SGHAT and CDR2 FQNNGV. V was shortened by 2 bases and J by 2 bases, with 19 bases between the two germline ends.

V gene TRBV5-1 combines with J gene TRBJ2-2; D unresolved. This CDR3 comprises 12 residues. V lost 1 base and J 7 bases, leaving 5 bases between the germline ends. The germline CDR1 and CDR2 sequences are SGHRS and YFSETQ. In DNA form, the CDR3 reads TGCGCCAGCAGCTTGCCGATCGGGGAGCTGTTTTTT. Translating it yields CASSLPIGELFF.